What follows describes a single TCR beta chain. As yet, its antigen is unknown. Original handling: In the immunoSEQ data, sequences were junction-only and lacked quality scores, so filtering differed. Assay used: immunoSEQ multiplex PCR; TCRdb lists only in-frame clones, some missing. V and J calls and clone size are copied from that table; D and trimming were computed from the DNA. This table has over 2 million clones, about 95% appearing once. The data stem from a study of shared clonotypes between healthy human individuals. Trimming pared 5 bases from V and 4 bases from J, leaving 15 bases between. CDR1 and CDR2 from the germline V gene are MGHRA and YSYEKL. This CDR3 comprises 14 residues. Whole-study results and caveats: Memory subsets had estimated richness that was generally smaller than that of naive subsets.

CD45RO-negative CD8 cells positively selected for CCR7 made up the naive population, which excluded terminally differentiated effector memory CD45RA+ cells. Nashville, Tennessee was home to all donors, each a Caucasian adult. The chain is built from TRBV4-1 and TRBJ2-7; D may be TRBD1 (6 bases). The sequence was obtained from a man in his late teens or twenties in good health. Sequenced: naive CD8+ T cells sorted from blood. The CDR3 coding sequence is TGCGCCAGCAGCTTCCGGGCCAGGGGTTACGAGCAGTACTTC. This codes for CASSFRARGYEQYF.